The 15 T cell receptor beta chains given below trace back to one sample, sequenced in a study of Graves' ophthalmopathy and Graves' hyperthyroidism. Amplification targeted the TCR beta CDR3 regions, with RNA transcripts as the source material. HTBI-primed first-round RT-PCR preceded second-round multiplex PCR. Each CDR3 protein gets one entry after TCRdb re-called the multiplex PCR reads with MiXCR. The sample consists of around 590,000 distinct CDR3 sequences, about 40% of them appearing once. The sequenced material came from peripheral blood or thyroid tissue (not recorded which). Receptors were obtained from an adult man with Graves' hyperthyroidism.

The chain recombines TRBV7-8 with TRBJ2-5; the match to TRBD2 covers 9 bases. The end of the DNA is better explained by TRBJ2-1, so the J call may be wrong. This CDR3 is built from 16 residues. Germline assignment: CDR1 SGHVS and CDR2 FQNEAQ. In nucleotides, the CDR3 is TGTGCCAGCATGAACCTCACTAGCGGGTGGAAAAGGGAGCAGTTCTTC. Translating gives CASMNLTSGWKREQFF.

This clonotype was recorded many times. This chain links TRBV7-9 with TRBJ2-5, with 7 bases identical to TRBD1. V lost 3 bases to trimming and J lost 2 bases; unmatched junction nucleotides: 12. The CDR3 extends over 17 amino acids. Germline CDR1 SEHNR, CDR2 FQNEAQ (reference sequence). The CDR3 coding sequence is TGTGCCAGCAGCTTGCGCCAGACAGGGCGCCCTCAAGAGACCCAGTACTTC. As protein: CASSLRQTGRPQETQYF. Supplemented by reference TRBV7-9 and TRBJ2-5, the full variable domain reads DTGVSQNPRHKITKRGQNVTFRCDPISEHNRLYWYRQTLGQGPEFLTYFQNEAQLEKSRLLSDRFSAERPKGSFSTLEIQRTEQGDSAMYLCASSLRQTGRPQETQYFGPGTRLLVL.

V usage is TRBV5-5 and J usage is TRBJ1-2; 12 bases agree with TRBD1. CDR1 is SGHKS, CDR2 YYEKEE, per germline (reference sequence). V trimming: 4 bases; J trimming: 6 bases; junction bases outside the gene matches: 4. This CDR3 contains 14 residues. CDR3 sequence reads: CASSDRDRGHGYTF. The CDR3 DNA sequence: TGTGCCAGCAGCGACCGGGACAGGGGGCATGGCTACACCTTC.

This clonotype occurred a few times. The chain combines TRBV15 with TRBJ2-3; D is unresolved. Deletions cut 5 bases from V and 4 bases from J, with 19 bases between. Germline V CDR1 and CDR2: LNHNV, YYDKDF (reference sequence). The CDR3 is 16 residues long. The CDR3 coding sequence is TGTGCCACCAGCCCACACTCTCCATACGGAGCAGATACGCAGTATTTT. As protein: CATSPHSPYGADTQYF.

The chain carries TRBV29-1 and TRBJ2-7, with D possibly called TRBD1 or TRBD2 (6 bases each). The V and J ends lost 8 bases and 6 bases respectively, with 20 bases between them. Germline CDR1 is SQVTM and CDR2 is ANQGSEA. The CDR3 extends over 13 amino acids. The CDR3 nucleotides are TGCAGCAGTGAATGGCCCGGGGGCTCCGAGCAGTACTTC. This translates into CSSEWPGGSEQYF.

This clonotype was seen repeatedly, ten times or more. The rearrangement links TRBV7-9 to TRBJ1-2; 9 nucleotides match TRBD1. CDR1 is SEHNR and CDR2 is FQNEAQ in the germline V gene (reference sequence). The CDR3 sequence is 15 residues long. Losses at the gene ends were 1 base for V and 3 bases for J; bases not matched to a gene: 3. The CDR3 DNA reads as TGTGCCAGCAGCTTAGTGGACAGGGGTTACTATGGCTACACCTTC. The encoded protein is CASSLVDRGYYGYTF. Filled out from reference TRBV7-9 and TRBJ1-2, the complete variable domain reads DTGVSQNPRHKITKRGQNVTFRCDPISEHNRLYWYRQTLGQGPEFLTYFQNEAQLEKSRLLSDRFSAERPKGSFSTLEIQRTEQGDSAMYLCASSLVDRGYYGYTFGSGTRLTVV.

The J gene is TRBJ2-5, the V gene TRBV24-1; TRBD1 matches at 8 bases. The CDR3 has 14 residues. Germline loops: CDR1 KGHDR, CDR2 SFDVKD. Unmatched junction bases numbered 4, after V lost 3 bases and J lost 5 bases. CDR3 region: CATSDLRDRETQYF. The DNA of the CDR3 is TGTGCCACCAGTGATCTCCGGGACAGGGAGACCCAGTACTTC.

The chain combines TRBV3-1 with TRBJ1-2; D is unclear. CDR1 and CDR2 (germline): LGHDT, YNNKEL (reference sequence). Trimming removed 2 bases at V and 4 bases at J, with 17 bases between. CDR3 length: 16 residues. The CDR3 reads CASSQWAATATYGYTF. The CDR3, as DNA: TGTGCCAGCAGCCAATGGGCAGCCACCGCGACCTATGGCTACACCTTC. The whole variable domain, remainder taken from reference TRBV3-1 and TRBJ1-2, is DTAVSQTPKYLVTQMGNDKSIKCEQNLGHDTMYWYKQDSKKFLKIMFSYNNKELIINETVPNRFSPKSPDKAHLNLHINSLELGDSAVYFCASSQWAATATYGYTFGSGTRLTVV.

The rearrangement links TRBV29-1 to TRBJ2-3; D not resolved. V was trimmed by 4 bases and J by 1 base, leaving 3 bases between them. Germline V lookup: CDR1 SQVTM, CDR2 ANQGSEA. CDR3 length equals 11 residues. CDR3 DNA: TGCAGCGTTGTGGGCACAGATACGCAGTATTTT. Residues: CSVVGTDTQYF.

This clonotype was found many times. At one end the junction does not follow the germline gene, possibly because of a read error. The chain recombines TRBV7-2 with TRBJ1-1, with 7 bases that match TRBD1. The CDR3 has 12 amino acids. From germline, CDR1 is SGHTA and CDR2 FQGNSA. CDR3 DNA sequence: TGTGCCAGCAGCCTGAAAGACAGGGAGGCGAACTTT. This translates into CASSLKDREANF.

CDR3 nucleotides: TGTGCCAGCAGCCCAACGGCAGGGGAGGCCTACGAGCAGTACTTC. Amino acid sequence: CASSPTAGEAYEQYF. The chain couples TRBV7-3 to TRBJ2-7; D possibly matches TRBD1 or TRBD2 (6 bases each). Trimming pared 5 bases from V and 2 bases from J, leaving 16 bases between. The CDR3 loop spans 15 amino acids. Germline CDR1 SGHTA, CDR2 FQGTGA.

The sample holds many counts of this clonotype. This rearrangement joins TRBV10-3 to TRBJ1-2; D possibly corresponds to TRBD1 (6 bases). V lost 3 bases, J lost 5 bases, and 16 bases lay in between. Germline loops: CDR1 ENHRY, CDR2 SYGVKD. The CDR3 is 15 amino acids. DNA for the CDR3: TGTGCCATCAGTGATGAGGGCTCAGGGGCTTATGGCTACACCTTC. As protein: CAISDEGSGAYGYTF.

The DNA of the CDR3 is TGTGCCAGCAGCCAGGACAGGGCGGTTACTTTCTTT. It codes for CASSQDRAVTFF. This chain joins TRBV3-1 and TRBJ1-1; 8 nucleotides line up with TRBD1. Trimming at V came to 3 bases and at J to 12 bases, leaving 6 bases not matched to a gene. This CDR3 region has 12 residues. Germline CDR1 reads LGHDT; CDR2 reads YNNKEL (reference sequence).

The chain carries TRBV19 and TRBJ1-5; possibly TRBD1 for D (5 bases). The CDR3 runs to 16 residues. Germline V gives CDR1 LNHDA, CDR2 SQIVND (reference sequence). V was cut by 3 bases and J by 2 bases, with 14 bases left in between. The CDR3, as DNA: TGTGCCAGTAGTATTCTGGGGGGTGGTGGCAATCAGCCCCAGCATTTT. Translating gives CASSILGGGGNQPQHF.

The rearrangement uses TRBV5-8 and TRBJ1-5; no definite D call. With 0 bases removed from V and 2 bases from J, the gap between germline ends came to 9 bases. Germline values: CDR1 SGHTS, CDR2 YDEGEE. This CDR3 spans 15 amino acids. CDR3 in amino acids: CASSLEGYGNQPQHF. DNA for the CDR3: TGTGCCAGCAGCTTGGAAGGCTACGGCAATCAGCCCCAGCATTTT.